This T cell receptor beta chain was sequenced in a study of CD8+ T cells in alopecia areata. Overall study context: For 6 to 18 months, tofacitinib was taken, and 6 months off drug followed.

The CDR3 length is 12 residues. The V gene's germline CDR1 is SGHRS and CDR2 YFSETQ. Trimming removed 4 bases from V and 10 bases from J, with 12 bases in between. Sequencing relied on a cDNA template that was reverse transcribed from extracted RNA. This table comes from immunoSEQ multiplex PCR, and its TCRdb copy is limited to in-frame clones, with some not included. The top ten hold more than 0.95% of the sample, which has more than 200,000 clones, about two thirds seen once. This receptor was obtained from a human donor with alopecia areata. The material was CD4+ T cells sorted from blood, obtained at week 0. This chain joins TRBV5-1 and TRBJ2-1; D gene unclear. The CDR3 protein is CASSNRVGEQFF. The CDR3 nucleotides are TGCGCCAGCAGCAATCGAGTTGGCGAGCAGTTCTTC.